Reported below is one T cell receptor (beta chain). Its target is unknown. All of the isolated RNA was reverse transcribed, so expressed TCRB transcripts were sequenced. Assay used: immunoSEQ multiplex PCR; TCRdb lists only in-frame clones, some missing. The table records a few hundred thousand clones, over 10% of them present only once. The CDR3 is made up of 16 amino acids. V shed 5 bases and J 4 bases; nucleotides not matched to a gene: 10. Germline V gene sequence: CDR1 LNHDA, CDR2 SQIVND (reference sequence). The data were taken from a study of beta chain features in type 1 diabetes. General study points: Equally in patients and controls, shorter templates might have been favored by PCR. Comparison showed that naive, central memory and Treg TCRB repertoires appeared more similar among patients than among healthy donors. Moderate but significant shortening of TCRB CDR3s was recorded in all four CD4+ subsets from Type 1 diabetes patients. Researchers cautioned that cDNA sequencing could over-represent cells with high TCR expression.

The receptor was isolated from a woman aged 18-29 years with type 1 diabetes. The specimen sequenced was naive CD4+ T cells from blood. The chain employs TRBV19 and TRBJ2-5, with 10 bases identical to TRBD2. CDR3 amino acids: CASSAIAGGGGETQYF. As DNA, the CDR3 is TGTGCCAGTAGTGCGATAGCGGGAGGAGGAGGAGAGACCCAGTACTTC.